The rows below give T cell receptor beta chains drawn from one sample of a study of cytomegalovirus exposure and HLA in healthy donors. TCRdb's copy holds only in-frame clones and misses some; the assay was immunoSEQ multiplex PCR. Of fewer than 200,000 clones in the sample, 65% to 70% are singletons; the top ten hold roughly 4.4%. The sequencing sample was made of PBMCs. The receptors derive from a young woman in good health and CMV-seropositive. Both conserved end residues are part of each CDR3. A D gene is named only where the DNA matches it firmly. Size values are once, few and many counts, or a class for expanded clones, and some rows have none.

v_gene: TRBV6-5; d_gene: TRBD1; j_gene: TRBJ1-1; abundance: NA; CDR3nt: TGTGCCAGCAGGAGGACAGGGGGAACTGAAGCTTTCTTT; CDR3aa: CASRRTGGTEAFF
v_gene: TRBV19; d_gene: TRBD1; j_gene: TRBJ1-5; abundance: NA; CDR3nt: TGTGCCAGTCGCCGGGACAGGGCAGGTCAGCCCCAGCATTTT; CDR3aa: CASRRDRAGQPQHF
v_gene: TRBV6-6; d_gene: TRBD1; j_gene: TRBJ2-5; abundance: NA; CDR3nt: TGTGCCAGCAGCGCACAGGGGGAGAGGACGACCCAGTACTTC; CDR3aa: CASSAQGERTTQYF
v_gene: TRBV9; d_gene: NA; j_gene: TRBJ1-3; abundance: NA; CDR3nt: TGTGCCAGCAGCGTTTCGGGGAGCGGGGGAGATGTAGCTGGAAACACCATATATTTT; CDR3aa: CASSVSGSGGDVAGNTIYF
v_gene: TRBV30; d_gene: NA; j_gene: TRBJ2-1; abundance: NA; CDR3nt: TGTGCCTGGACCCCCCCTAGCTACCATGAGCAGTTCTTC; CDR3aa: CAWTPPSYHEQFF
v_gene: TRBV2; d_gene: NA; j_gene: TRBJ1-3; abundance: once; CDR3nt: TGTGCCAGCAGGTTACAGATCTCTGGAAACACCATATATTTT; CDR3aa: CASRLQISGNTIYF
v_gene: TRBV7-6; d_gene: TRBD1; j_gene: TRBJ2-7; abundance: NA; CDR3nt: TGTGCCAGCAGCTTAGCGACAGGGGAATCCTACGAGCAGTACTTC; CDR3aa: CASSLATGESYEQYF
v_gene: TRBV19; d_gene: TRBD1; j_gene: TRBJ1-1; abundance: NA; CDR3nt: TGTGCCAGTAGAGTGATTTCGACAGGGGTTGGCACTGAAGCTTTCTTT; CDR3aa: CASRVISTGVGTEAFF
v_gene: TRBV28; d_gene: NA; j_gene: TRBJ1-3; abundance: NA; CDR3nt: TGTGCCAGCAGCCCACCTTACCCTCCCTTGAGCGGAAACACCATATATTTT; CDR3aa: CASSPPYPPLSGNTIYF
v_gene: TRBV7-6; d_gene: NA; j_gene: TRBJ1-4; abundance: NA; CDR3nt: TGTGCCAGCAGCTACTTGCCCGCAACTAATGAAAAACTGTTTTTT; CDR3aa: CASSYLPATNEKLFF
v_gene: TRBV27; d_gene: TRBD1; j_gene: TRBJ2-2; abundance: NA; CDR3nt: TGTGCCAGCAGTCGGAGGGACAGGGGGAACACCGGGGAGCTGTTTTTT; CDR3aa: CASSRRDRGNTGELFF
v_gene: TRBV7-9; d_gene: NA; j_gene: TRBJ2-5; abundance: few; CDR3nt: TGTGCCAGCAGCTTAGTAATCCAAGAGACCCAGTACTTC; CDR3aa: CASSLVIQETQYF
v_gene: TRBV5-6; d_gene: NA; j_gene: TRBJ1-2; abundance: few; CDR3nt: TGTGCCAGCAGCTTGAGCGACAGACCCTTCGAAGGCTACACCTTC; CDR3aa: CASSLSDRPFEGYTF
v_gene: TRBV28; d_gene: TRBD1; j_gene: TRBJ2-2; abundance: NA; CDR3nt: TGTGCCAGCATCCCGGGACAGAGCTCCGGGGAGCTGTTTTTT; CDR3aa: CASIPGQSSGELFF
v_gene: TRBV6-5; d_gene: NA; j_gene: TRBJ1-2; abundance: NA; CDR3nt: TGTGCCAGTAAACAGGCGACTAACTATGGCTACACCTTC; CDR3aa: CASKQATNYGYTF
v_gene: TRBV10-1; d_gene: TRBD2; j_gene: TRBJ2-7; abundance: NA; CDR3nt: TGCGCCAGCAGTCCGGGACTAGCGGAGACCTACGAGCAGTACTTC; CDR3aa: CASSPGLAETYEQYF
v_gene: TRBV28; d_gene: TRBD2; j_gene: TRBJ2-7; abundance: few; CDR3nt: TGTGCCAGCAGTTTAAGGACTAGCGGGGGGATCGAGCAGTACTTC; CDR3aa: CASSLRTSGGIEQYF
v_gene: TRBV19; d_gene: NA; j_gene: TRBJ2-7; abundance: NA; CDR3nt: TGTGCCAGTAGCAAGGGGGGGGAACTGAACGAGCAGTACTTC; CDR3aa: CASSKGGELNEQYF
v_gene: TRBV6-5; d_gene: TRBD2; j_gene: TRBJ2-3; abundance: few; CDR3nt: TGTGCCAGCAGTTACTCGGGTAGCGGGATCGCAGATACGCAGTATTTT; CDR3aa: CASSYSGSGIADTQYF
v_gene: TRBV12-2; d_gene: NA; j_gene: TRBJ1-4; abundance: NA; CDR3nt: TGTGCAAGTCGCTATTGCCTCGGACGGGGGAATGAAAAACTGTTTTTT; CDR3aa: CASRYCLGRGNEKLFF
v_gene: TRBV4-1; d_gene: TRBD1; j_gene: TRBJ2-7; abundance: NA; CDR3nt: TGCGCCAGCAGACAACTGGGACAGCGAGCCTACGAGCAGTACTTC; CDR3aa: CASRQLGQRAYEQYF
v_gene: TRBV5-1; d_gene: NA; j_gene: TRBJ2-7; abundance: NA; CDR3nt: TGCGCCGGGCGATTTTACGAGCAGTACTTC; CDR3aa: CAGRFYEQYF
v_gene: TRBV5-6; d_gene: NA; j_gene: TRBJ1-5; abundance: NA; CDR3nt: TGTGCCAGCAGCTTGGGCCCTATGACAAATCAGCCCCAGCATTTT; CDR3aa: CASSLGPMTNQPQHF
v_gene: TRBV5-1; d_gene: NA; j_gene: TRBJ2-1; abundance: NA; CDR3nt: TGCGCCAGCAGCCACTATGGACAGTCCATTCCCCTCGATGAGCAGTTCTTC; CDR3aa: CASSHYGQSIPLDEQFF
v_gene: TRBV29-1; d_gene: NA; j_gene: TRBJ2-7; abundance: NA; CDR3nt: TGCAGCGTTGTGAGTAGCGGCTACGAGCAGTACTTC; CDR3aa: CSVVSSGYEQYF
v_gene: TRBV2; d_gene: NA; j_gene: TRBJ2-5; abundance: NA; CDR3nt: TGTGCCAGCTTTGTTATCGGCGGGAAAGAGACCCAGTACTTC; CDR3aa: CASFVIGGKETQYF
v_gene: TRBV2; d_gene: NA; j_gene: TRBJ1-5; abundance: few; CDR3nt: TGTGCCAGCAGTCAGGACGGGAAGAGGCAGCCCCAGCATTTT; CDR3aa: CASSQDGKRQPQHF
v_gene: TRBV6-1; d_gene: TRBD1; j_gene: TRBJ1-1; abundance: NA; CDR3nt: TGTGCCAGCAGTGGCAACAGGGGAGGTGTGGGGGTGAACACTGAAGCTTTCTTT; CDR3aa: CASSGNRGGVGVNTEAFF
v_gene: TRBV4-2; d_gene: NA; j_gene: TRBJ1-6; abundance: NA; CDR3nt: TGTGCCAGCAGCCCAAACGAGGTCTCCTATAATTCCCCCCTCCACTTT; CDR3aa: CASSPNEVSYNSPLHF
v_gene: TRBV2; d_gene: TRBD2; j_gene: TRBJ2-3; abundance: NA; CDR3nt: TGTGCCAGCGGGAAGTTCGCGGGAGTTAGCACAGATACGCAGTATTTT; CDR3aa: CASGKFAGVSTDTQYF
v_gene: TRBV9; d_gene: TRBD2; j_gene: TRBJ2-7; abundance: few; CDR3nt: TGTGCCAGCAGCGTAGGAACCCTAGCGGGAGGCGGAGAGCAGTACTTC; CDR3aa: CASSVGTLAGGGEQYF
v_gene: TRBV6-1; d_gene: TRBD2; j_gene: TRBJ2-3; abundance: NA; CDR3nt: TGTGCCAGCTGTCGCGGGGGGGCCACCCCAGATACGCAGTATTTT; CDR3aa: CASCRGGATPDTQYF
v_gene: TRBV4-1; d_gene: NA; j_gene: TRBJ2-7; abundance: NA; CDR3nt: TGCGCCAGCAGCCAGTCCGGGACACTCTCCTACGAGCAGTACTTC; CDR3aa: CASSQSGTLSYEQYF
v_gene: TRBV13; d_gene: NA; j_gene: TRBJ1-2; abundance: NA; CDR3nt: TGTGCCAGCAGCTTTGGCGGACCGGGACACGTCGTGGGATATAGTGGCTACACCTTC; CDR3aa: CASSFGGPGHVVGYSGYTF
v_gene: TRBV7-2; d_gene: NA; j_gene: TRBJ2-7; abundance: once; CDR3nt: TGTGCCAGCAGCTCTTACTACGAGCAGTACTTC; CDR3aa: CASSSYYEQYF
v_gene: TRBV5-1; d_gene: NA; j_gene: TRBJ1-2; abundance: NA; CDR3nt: TGCGCCAGCAGCATTGGTACTTATGGCTACACCTTC; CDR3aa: CASSIGTYGYTF
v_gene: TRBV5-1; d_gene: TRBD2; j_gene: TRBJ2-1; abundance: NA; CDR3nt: TGCGCCAGCAGCTTGGTAGCTAGCGGGGTTAGCTCCTACAATGAGCAGTTCTTC; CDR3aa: CASSLVASGVSSYNEQFF
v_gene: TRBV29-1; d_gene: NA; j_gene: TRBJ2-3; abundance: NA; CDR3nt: TGCAGCGGCCAGTCGGGAACTAGCACAGATACGCAGTATTTT; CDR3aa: CSGQSGTSTDTQYF
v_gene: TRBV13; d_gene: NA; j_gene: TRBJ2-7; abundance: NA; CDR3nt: TGTGCCAGCAGCTCGGGGAACGAGCAGTACTTC; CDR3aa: CASSSGNEQYF
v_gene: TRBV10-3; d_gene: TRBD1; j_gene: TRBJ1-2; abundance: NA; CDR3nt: TGTGCCATCAGTGAGCCGGACAGGGGGAACTATGGCTACACCTTC; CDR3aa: CAISEPDRGNYGYTF
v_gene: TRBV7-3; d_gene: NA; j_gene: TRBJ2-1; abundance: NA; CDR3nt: TGTGCCAGCAGCAACTATAGCAATGAGCAGTTCTTC; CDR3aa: CASSNYSNEQFF
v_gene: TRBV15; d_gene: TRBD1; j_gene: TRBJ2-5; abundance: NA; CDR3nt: TGTGCCACCGAACCGGGACAGGGTCTGCAGACCCAGTACTTC; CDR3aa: CATEPGQGLQTQYF
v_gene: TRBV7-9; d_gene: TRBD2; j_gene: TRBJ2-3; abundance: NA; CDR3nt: TGTGCCAGCAGCTTAGCCTCTAGCGGCAGCACAGATACGCAGTATTTT; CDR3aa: CASSLASSGSTDTQYF
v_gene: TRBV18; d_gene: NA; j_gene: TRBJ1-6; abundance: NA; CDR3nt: TGTGCCAGCTCAGACGGACAGCCCCTCAATTCACCCCTCCACTTT; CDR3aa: CASSDGQPLNSPLHF
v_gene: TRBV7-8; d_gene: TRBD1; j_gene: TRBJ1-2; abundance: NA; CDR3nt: TGTGCCAGCAGCGAAGGGACAGTTTCTGGCTACACCTTC; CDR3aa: CASSEGTVSGYTF
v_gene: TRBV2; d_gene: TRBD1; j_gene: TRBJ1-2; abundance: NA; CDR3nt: TGTGCCAGCTTGGACCGACGGACAGGGGGCTCTGACGGCTACACCTTC; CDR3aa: CASLDRRTGGSDGYTF
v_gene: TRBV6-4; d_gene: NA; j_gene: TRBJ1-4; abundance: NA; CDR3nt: TGTGCCAGCAGTCCCCCAACTGACCTGGCAGGTACTAATGAAAAACTGTTTTTT; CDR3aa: CASSPPTDLAGTNEKLFF